A single sample is the source of the 28 T cell receptor beta chains below, sequenced in a study of PD-1 blockade in mismatch repair-deficient tumors. Assay used: immunoSEQ multiplex PCR; TCRdb lists only in-frame clones, some missing. The repertoire includes 76,000 or so clones, roughly 80% of them detected once, and roughly 6% sits in the top ten. The sample consisted of peripheral blood, taken 44 weeks after starting pembrolizumab. These receptors originate from an adult with mismatch repair-deficient cancer.

V and J are TRBV6-4 and TRBJ1-2; 9 bases map to TRBD1. This CDR3 comprises 14 residues. The V gene's germline CDR1 is MRHNA and CDR2 SNTAGT. J was trimmed by 4 bases and V by 4 bases; bases with no gene match: 4. CDR3 in DNA: TGTGCCAGCAGTGCACAGGGGGCGAGCTATGGCTACACCTTC. It codes for CASSAQGASYGYTF.

V is TRBV19 and J is TRBJ2-1; D ambiguous. V lost 2 bases and J 1 base, leaving 9 bases between the germline ends. Germline V CDR1 and CDR2: LNHDA, SQIVND (reference sequence). The CDR3 consists of 15 residues. The CDR3 is CASSIRTTSYNEQFF. DNA for the CDR3: TGTGCCAGTAGTATACGGACCACTTCCTACAATGAGCAGTTCTTC.

Comment on this clone: The same CDR3 also results from other DNA sequences found in this sample. CDR3 nucleotides: TGCGCCAGCAGCCGAGAGGGAAGCACTGAAGCTTTCTTT. Translated: CASSREGSTEAFF. The genes are TRBV4-3 and TRBJ1-1; D ambiguous. Germline V gives CDR1 LGHNA, CDR2 YSLEER. The CDR3 totals 13 residues. Trimming removed 4 bases at V and 4 bases at J, with 10 bases between.

The J gene is TRBJ2-2, the V gene TRBV6-5; D unclear. Germline V gives CDR1 MNHEY, CDR2 SVGAGI. This CDR3 comprises 11 residues. Trimming cost V 6 bases and J 3 bases, with 2 bases left between them. The chain's CDR3 is CASSHTGELFF. In nucleotides, the CDR3 is TGTGCCAGCAGCCACACCGGGGAGCTGTTTTTT.

This clone was detected once. This sequence joins TRBV5-1 and TRBJ2-3; tentatively, D is TRBD2 (6 bases). CDR1 and CDR2 (germline): SGHRS, YFSETQ. V was clipped by 3 bases and J by 2 bases, with 16 bases between them. This CDR3 is 16 amino acids long. As DNA, the CDR3 is TGCGCCAGCAGCTCGGGGGACTGGATCTACACAGATACGCAGTATTTT. Translated, it gives CASSSGDWIYTDTQYF. Complete variable domain (other parts from reference TRBV5-1 and TRBJ2-3): KAGVTQTPRYLIKTRGQQVTLSCSPISGHRSVSWYQQTPGQGLQFLFEYFSETQRNKGNFPGRFSGRQFSNSRSEMNVSTLELGDSALYLCASSSGDWIYTDTQYFGPGTRLTVL.

The V gene is TRBV5-4, the J gene TRBJ2-6; 8 bases line up with TRBD1. Germline V gene data show CDR1 as SGHNT and CDR2 as YYREEE (reference sequence). The trim removed 3 bases at V and 0 bases at J, leaving 2 bases unmatched. The CDR3 has 16 amino acids. DNA of the CDR3: TGTGCCAGCAGCTCGACAGGGGCCTCTGGGGCCAACGTCCTGACTTTC. This translates into CASSSTGASGANVLTF.

This clone appeared once. The chain joins TRBV7-6 to TRBJ2-7, with D unclear. The CDR3 is made up of 13 amino acids. The V gene lost 1 base and the J gene lost 6 bases, with 10 bases spanning the gap. Germline V CDR1 and CDR2: SGHVS, FNYEAQ. As DNA, the CDR3 is TGTGCCAGCAGCTTAGACCTCCGGAGCGAGCAGTACTTC. It translates to CASSLDLRSEQYF. The full variable domain, its missing parts supplied by reference TRBV7-6 and TRBJ2-7, is GAGVSQSPRYKVTKRGQDVALRCDPISGHVSLYWYRQALGQGPEFLTYFNYEAQQDKSGLPNDRFSAERPEGSISTLTIQRTEQRDSAMYRCASSLDLRSEQYFGPGTRLTVT.

This clone was detected a few times. The chain carries TRBV7-9 and TRBJ1-2; maybe TRBD1 (6 bases). Deletions cut 1 base from V and 7 bases from J, with 13 bases between. Germline CDR1 and CDR2: SEHNR and FQNEAQ (reference sequence). CDR3 size: 14 residues. CDR3 sequence: CASSLVGTNTGYTF. The CDR3 region has the DNA TGTGCCAGCAGCTTAGTTGGGACAAACACTGGCTACACCTTC.

The V gene is TRBV28, the J gene TRBJ2-3; D is tentatively TRBD1 or TRBD2 (5 bases each). The CDR3 is 14 amino acids. The ends were cut back, 5 bases at V and 4 bases at J, with 13 bases in the middle. Germline V gives CDR1 MDHEN, CDR2 SYDVKM. CDR3 sequence (DNA): TGTGCCAGCAGTCCCAGTAGAGGGGCAGATACGCAGTATTTT. Its protein is CASSPSRGADTQYF.

The gene calls are TRBV6-4 and TRBJ2-1, with 13 nucleotides matching TRBD2. The J segment lost 7 bases and the V segment lost 5 bases, leaving 5 bases of the junction unmatched. The CDR3 extends over 15 amino acids. In germline, CDR1 is MRHNA, CDR2 SNTAGT. CDR3 coding DNA: TGTGCCAGCAGTCCAACTAGCGGGAGGGGGAATGAGCAGTTCTTC. Translating it yields CASSPTSGRGNEQFF.

This rearrangement joins TRBV29-1 to TRBJ1-1; D remains unclear. The V and J ends lost 3 bases and 1 base respectively, with 15 bases between them. Per germline, CDR1 SQVTM and CDR2 ANQGSEA. The CDR3 has 15 residues. The CDR3 reads CSVDPQTNPNTEAFF. In nucleotides, the CDR3 is TGCAGCGTTGATCCCCAGACGAATCCGAACACTGAAGCTTTCTTT.

This clone was seen a single time. The chain employs TRBV18 and TRBJ2-5; unclear D gene. The CDR3 is 14 amino acids. The germline V gene encodes CDR1 KGHSH and CDR2 LQKENI. The germline V and J ends were trimmed by 3 bases and 5 bases, with 13 bases remaining between them. The CDR3 protein is CASSPDRVWETQYF. As DNA, the CDR3 is TGTGCCAGCTCACCGGACCGGGTATGGGAGACCCAGTACTTC.

The gene calls are TRBV27 and TRBJ1-4; no clear D. The germline V gene has CDR1 MNHEY and CDR2 SMNVEV (reference sequence). V shed 3 bases and J shed 5 bases, with 13 bases lying between them. This CDR3 has 15 residues. The CDR3 reads CASSFLSGNNEKLFF. The CDR3 DNA sequence: TGTGCCAGCAGTTTTTTGAGCGGGAACAATGAAAAACTGTTTTTT.

This clone was counted only a few times. This chain links TRBV7-9 with TRBJ1-1; no clear D. Trimming pared 2 bases from V and 5 bases from J, leaving 3 bases between. The CDR3 contains 11 residues. Germline CDR1 is SEHNR and CDR2 is FQNEAQ (reference sequence). The CDR3: CASSLSTEAFF. The CDR3 nucleotides read TGTGCCAGCAGCTTATCAACTGAAGCTTTCTTT.

This clone appeared once. This rearrangement joins TRBV27 to TRBJ1-3, with TRBD1 matching 10 bases. This CDR3 has 15 residues. From germline, CDR1 is MNHEY and CDR2 SMNVEV (reference sequence). V lost 7 bases, J lost 0 bases, and 3 bases stayed unmatched. CDR3 bases: TGTGCCAGCAAACGGACAGGGGGCTCTGGAAACACCATATATTTT. This sequence encodes CASKRTGGSGNTIYF.

The V gene is TRBV28, the J gene TRBJ2-5; D ambiguous. Germline V gives CDR1 MDHEN, CDR2 SYDVKM. CDR3 size: 13 residues. V was cut by 1 base and J by 7 bases, with 10 bases left in between. As DNA, the CDR3 is TGTGCCAGCAGTTTATCTGGGGTCGGGACCCAGTACTTC. This codes for CASSLSGVGTQYF.

The rearrangement joins TRBV7-8 to TRBJ2-5; possible D gene TRBD1, 6 bases. Trimming left V 11 bases short and J 1 base short, with 14 bases between. The CDR3 has 13 residues. CDR1 SGHVS and CDR2 FQNEAQ come from the germline V gene. The CDR3 bases are TGTGCCTGCTCCGGGACAATCCAAGAGACCCAGTACTTC. Its translation is CACSGTIQETQYF.

The V and J genes are TRBV29-1 and TRBJ1-5, with no clear D. The CDR3 length is 14 residues. V lost 0 bases and J 5 bases, leaving 11 bases between the germline ends. Germline V gene data show CDR1 as SQVTM and CDR2 as ANQGSEA. The CDR3 loop reads CSVEETGIDQPQHF. CDR3 nucleotides: TGCAGCGTTGAAGAAACGGGGATTGATCAGCCCCAGCATTTT.

The CDR3 region is CASSYGDRAYEQYF. For the CDR3, the DNA is TGTGCCAGCAGTTACGGGGACAGGGCCTACGAGCAGTACTTC. The V call is TRBV6-6, the J call TRBJ2-7; 9 bases agree with TRBD1. This CDR3 contains 14 residues. J was trimmed by 2 bases and V by 2 bases; bases with no gene match: 1. The V gene's germline CDR1 is MNHNY and CDR2 SVGAGI (reference sequence).

DNA of the CDR3: TGTGCCACCAGCAGAGATAGAGGGGGAAGAGATACGCAGTATTTT. Protein: CATSRDRGGRDTQYF. The chain recombines TRBV15 with TRBJ2-3, with D possibly being TRBD1 (6 bases). V lost 0 bases and J 5 bases, leaving 12 bases between the germline ends. Germline lookup yields CDR1 LNHNV and CDR2 YYDKDF (reference sequence). The length of the CDR3 is 15 residues.

This clone appeared a few times. J is TRBJ2-5 and V is TRBV29-1, with 9 bases matching TRBD2. The junction had 9 bases not matched to a gene; V was cut back by 6 bases and J by 4 bases. CDR1 is SQVTM and CDR2 is ANQGSEA in the germline V gene. The CDR3 is 14 residues long. The CDR3 nucleotides are TGCAGCGTCGCTCCGGGACTAGCAGGAGAGACCCAGTACTTC. It codes for CSVAPGLAGETQYF.

This chain connects TRBV5-1 to TRBJ2-5, with TRBD2 matching 10 bases. The CDR3 loop spans 15 amino acids. The junction had 9 bases not matched to a gene; V was cut back by 5 bases and J by 5 bases. CDR1 is SGHRS, CDR2 YFSETQ, per germline. CDR3 DNA sequence: TGCGCCAGCAGTGAGGCTAGCGGGGGTCCGGAGACCCAGTACTTC. This translates into CASSEASGGPETQYF.

The J gene is TRBJ1-1, the V gene TRBV9; TRBD1 might be the D (5 bases). The germline gives CDR1 SGDLS, CDR2 YYNGEE. The CDR3 totals 15 residues. Trimming removed 4 bases from V and 0 bases from J, with 13 bases in between. The chain's CDR3 is CASSPGLRVNTEAFF. As DNA, the CDR3 is TGTGCCAGCAGCCCGGGACTGCGGGTGAACACTGAAGCTTTCTTT.

The V gene is TRBV5-1, the J gene TRBJ2-1; D ambiguous. CDR1 and CDR2 from the germline V gene are SGHRS and YFSETQ. V lost 0 bases and J lost 3, with 13 bases in between. The CDR3 is 16 residues long. In DNA, the CDR3 is TGCGCCAGCAGCTTGGGAGGTGTAGGAGTCTACAATGAGCAGTTCTTC. Amino acids: CASSLGGVGVYNEQFF.

The chain couples TRBV6-1 to TRBJ2-3; D not resolved. The CDR3 is made up of 13 amino acids. Per germline, CDR1 MNHNS and CDR2 SASEGT. V lost 6 bases and J 0 bases, leaving 7 bases between the germline ends. The CDR3 reads CASSISSTDTQYF. CDR3 DNA: TGTGCCAGCAGCATATCTAGCACAGATACGCAGTATTTT.

The rearrangement links TRBV4-1 to TRBJ2-6; no definite D call. This CDR3 spans 16 amino acids. V was cut by 4 bases and J by 0 bases, with 10 bases left in between. The germline CDR1 and CDR2 sequences are MGHRA and YSYEKL. CDR3 region: CASSPVGPSGANVLTF. The CDR3 DNA sequence: TGCGCCAGCAGCCCCGTGGGCCCCTCTGGGGCCAACGTCCTGACTTTC.

The rearrangement joins TRBV7-9 to TRBJ2-2, with D perhaps matching TRBD2 (6 bases). The V and J ends lost 2 bases and 5 bases respectively, with 21 bases between them. The CDR3 totals 18 residues. Germline V gene data show CDR1 as SEHNR and CDR2 as FQNEAQ (reference sequence). DNA for the CDR3: TGTGCCAGCAGCTTATTACGAGGTGGGAGGATACGAACCGGGGAGCTGTTTTTT. Translating gives CASSLLRGGRIRTGELFF.

The rearrangement joins TRBV18 to TRBJ2-7; D not resolved. Trimming shortened V by 3 bases and J by 1 base, and 10 bases separated the two germline ends. This CDR3 has 14 residues. CDR1 is KGHSH and CDR2 is LQKENI in the germline V gene. CDR3 in DNA: TGTGCCAGCTCACCCGATGCCCTTTCCTACGAGCAGTACTTC. Protein: CASSPDALSYEQYF.